Listed below are T cell receptor beta chains from one sample, sequenced in a study of blood T cell repertoires in COVID-19. Sequencing used immunoSEQ multiplex PCR; TCRdb keeps in-frame clones, though not all of them. Here the sample spans 150,000 to 180,000 clones, roughly 83% being singletons. Sequencing input: peripheral blood. Source of these receptors: a woman aged 55-70 years with acute or convalescent COVID-19. Both conserved end residues are part of each CDR3. The D gene is left open where the match is weak. Clone size, where shown, is once, few, many, or a class for clones that have expanded.

clone_size	cdr3_length	d_call	v_call	j_call	cdr3_aa	cdr3_nt
NA	15	NA	TRBV7-8	TRBJ1-5	CASSLREGLDQPQHF	TGTGCCAGCAGCTTACGGGAAGGCCTCGATCAGCCCCAGCATTTT
NA	14	NA	TRBV2	TRBJ1-2	CASSEEQVNYGYTF	TGTGCCAGCAGTGAAGAACAGGTTAACTATGGCTACACCTTC
NA	19	TRBD2	TRBV3-1/TRBV3-2	TRBJ2-4	CASSPGLAGGKDAKNIQYF	TGTGCCAGCAGCCCGGGGTTAGCGGGGGGGAAAGACGCCAAAAACATTCAGTACTTC
NA	14	NA	TRBV7-9	TRBJ1-1	CASSIHGQGTEAFF	TGTGCCAGCTCGATACACGGGCAGGGCACTGAAGCTTTCTTT
NA	14	NA	TRBV19	TRBJ1-2	CTSTSSAPNYGYTF	TGTACCAGTACCTCGAGTGCTCCTAACTATGGCTACACCTTC
NA	18	TRBD1	TRBV5-1	TRBJ2-6	CASSETTGKSSGANVLTF	TGCGCCAGCAGCGAAACGACAGGGAAAAGCTCTGGGGCCAACGTCCTGACTTTC
NA	15	TRBD2	TRBV10-1	TRBJ2-1	CASSELSGAALGQFF	TGCGCCAGCAGTGAGCTTAGCGGGGCCGCCTTAGGGCAGTTCTTC
NA	14	NA	TRBV20-1	TRBJ2-1	CSASLGGSYNEQFF	TGCAGTGCTAGTCTAGGGGGATCGTACAATGAGCAGTTCTTC
once	20	TRBD2	TRBV7-3	TRBJ2-2	CASSLRRTSGGAGGTGELFF	TGTGCCAGCAGCTTGCGCCGGACTAGCGGGGGGGCTGGTGGCACCGGGGAGCTGTTTTTT
NA	14	TRBD1	TRBV5-1	TRBJ2-5	CASSSTGGLETQYF	TGCGCCAGCAGCTCGACAGGGGGCCTGGAGACCCAGTACTTC
once	15	TRBD1	TRBV2	TRBJ1-6	CATSPGQGNNSPLHF	TGTGCCACAAGTCCGGGACAGGGGAATAATTCACCCCTCCACTTT
NA	14	NA	TRBV7-2	TRBJ2-6	CASSPSSGANVLTF	TGTGCCAGCAGCCCCAGCTCTGGGGCCAACGTCCTGACTTTC
NA	14	TRBD1	TRBV2	TRBJ2-1	CASSGDSSYNEQFF	TGTGCCAGCAGTGGGGACAGCTCCTACAATGAGCAGTTCTTC
NA	14	NA	TRBV7-2	TRBJ2-5	CASSFVNRKETQYF	TGTGCCAGCAGCTTTGTGAACAGGAAAGAGACCCAGTACTTC
NA	14	TRBD1	TRBV10-1	TRBJ2-3	CASSQGQGTDTQYF	TGCGCCAGCAGCCAGGGACAGGGAACAGATACGCAGTATTTT
NA	12	NA	TRBV11-3	TRBJ2-1	CASSQEDNEQFF	TGTGCCAGCAGCCAGGAAGACAATGAGCAGTTCTTC
few	13	NA	TRBV9	TRBJ1-1	CASSPYGGTEAFF	TGTGCCAGCAGCCCCTATGGGGGGACTGAAGCTTTCTTT
once	15	TRBD2	TRBV9	TRBJ2-3	CASSVGGGATDTQYF	TGTGCCAGCAGCGTCGGCGGGGGGGCGACAGATACGCAGTATTTT
NA	11	NA	TRBV18	TRBJ2-3	CASSPRDTQYF	TGTGCCAGCTCACCGCGAGATACGCAGTATTTT
NA	16	TRBD1	TRBV5-4	TRBJ1-5	CASSVGGRQGGQPQHF	TGTGCCAGCAGCGTGGGGGGAAGACAGGGTGGTCAGCCCCAGCATTTT